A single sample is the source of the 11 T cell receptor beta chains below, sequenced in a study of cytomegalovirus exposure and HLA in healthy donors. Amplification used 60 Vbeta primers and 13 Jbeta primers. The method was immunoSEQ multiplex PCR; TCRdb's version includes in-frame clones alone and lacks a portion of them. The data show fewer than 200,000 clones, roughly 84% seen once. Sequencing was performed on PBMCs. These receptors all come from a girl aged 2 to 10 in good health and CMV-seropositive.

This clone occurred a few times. The CDR3 region has the DNA TGTGCCAGCAGCTTAGTTGTTAGCGGGGTCACGCAGTTCTTC. It is translated as CASSLVVSGVTQFF. The chain links TRBV11-2 to TRBJ2-1, with 8 nucleotides matching TRBD2. The ends lost 1 base at V and 12 bases at J; junction bases unmatched: 8. From germline, CDR1 is SGHAT and CDR2 FQNNGV. There are 14 residues in the CDR3.

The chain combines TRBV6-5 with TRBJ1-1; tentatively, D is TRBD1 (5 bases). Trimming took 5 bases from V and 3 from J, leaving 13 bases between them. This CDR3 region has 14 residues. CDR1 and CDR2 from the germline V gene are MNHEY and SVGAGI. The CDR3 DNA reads TGTGCCAGCAGTGTCCTGGTAGGGGACACTGAAGCTTTCTTT. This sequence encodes CASSVLVGDTEAFF.

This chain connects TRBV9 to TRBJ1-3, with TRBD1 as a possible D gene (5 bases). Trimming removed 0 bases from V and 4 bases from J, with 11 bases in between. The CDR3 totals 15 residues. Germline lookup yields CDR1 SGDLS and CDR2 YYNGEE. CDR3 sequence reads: CASSVEGTAGNTIYF. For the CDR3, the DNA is TGTGCCAGCAGCGTAGAAGGGACTGCGGGAAACACCATATATTTT.

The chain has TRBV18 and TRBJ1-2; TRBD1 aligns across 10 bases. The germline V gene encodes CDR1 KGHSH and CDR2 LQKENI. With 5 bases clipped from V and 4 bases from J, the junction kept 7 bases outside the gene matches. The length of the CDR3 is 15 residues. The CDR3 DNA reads TGTGCCAGCTCATGGGACAGGGGAGAAACCTATGGCTACACCTTC. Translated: CASSWDRGETYGYTF.

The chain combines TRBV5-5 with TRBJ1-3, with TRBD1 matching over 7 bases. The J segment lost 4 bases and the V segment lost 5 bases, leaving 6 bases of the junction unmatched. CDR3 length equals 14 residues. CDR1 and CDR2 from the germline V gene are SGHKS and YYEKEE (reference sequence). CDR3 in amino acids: CASSQGVPGNTIYF. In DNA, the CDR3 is TGTGCCAGCAGTCAGGGGGTTCCCGGAAACACCATATATTTT.

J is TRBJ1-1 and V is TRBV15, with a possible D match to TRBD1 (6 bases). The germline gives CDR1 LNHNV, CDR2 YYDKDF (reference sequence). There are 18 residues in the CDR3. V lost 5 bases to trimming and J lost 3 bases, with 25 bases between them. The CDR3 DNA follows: TGTGCCACCAGCGGGGGATCAGGGGACCCCCGAATAGACACTGAAGCTTTCTTT. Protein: CATSGGSGDPRIDTEAFF. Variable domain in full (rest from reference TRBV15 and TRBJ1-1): DAMVIQNPRYQVTQFGKPVTLSCSQTLNHNVMYWYQQKSSQAPKLLFHYYDKDFNNEADTPDNFQSRRPNTSFCFLDIRSPGLGDTAMYLCATSGGSGDPRIDTEAFFGQGTRLTVV.

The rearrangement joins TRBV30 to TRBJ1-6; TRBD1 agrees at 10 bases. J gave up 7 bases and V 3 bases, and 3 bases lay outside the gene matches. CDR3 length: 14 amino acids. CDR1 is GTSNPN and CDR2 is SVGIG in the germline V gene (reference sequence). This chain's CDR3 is CAWRGTGDNSPLHF. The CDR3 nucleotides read TGTGCCTGGAGGGGGACAGGGGACAATTCACCCCTCCACTTT.

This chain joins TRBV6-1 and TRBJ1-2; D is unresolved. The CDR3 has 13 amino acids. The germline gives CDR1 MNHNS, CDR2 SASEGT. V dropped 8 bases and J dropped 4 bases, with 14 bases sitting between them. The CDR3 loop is CASAFRSSYGYTF. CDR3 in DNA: TGTGCCAGCGCCTTCAGGTCTTCCTATGGCTACACCTTC.

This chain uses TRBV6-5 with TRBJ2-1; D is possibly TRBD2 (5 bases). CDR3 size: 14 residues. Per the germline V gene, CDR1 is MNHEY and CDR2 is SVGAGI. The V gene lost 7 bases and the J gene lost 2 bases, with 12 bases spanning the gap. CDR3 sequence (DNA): TGTGCCAGCAATGCGGGCGGGCCCTACAATGAGCAGTTCTTC. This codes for CASNAGGPYNEQFF.

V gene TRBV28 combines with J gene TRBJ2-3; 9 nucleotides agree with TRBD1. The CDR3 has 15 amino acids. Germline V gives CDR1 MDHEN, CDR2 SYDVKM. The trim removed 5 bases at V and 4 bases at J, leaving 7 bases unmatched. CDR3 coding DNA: TGTGCCAGCAGTAACCGGGACAGGGAATCAGATACGCAGTATTTT. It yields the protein CASSNRDRESDTQYF.

DNA of the CDR3: TGTGCCAGCAGTGAAGTGACCGCCCGGGGGAACATTCAGTACTTC. Translated: CASSEVTARGNIQYF. The chain couples TRBV2 to TRBJ2-4; the D gene is possibly TRBD2 (6 bases). The CDR3 loop spans 15 amino acids. Between the trimmed V and J ends, which lost 1 base and 7 bases, there was a span of 14 bases. From germline, CDR1 is SNHLY and CDR2 FYNNEI.